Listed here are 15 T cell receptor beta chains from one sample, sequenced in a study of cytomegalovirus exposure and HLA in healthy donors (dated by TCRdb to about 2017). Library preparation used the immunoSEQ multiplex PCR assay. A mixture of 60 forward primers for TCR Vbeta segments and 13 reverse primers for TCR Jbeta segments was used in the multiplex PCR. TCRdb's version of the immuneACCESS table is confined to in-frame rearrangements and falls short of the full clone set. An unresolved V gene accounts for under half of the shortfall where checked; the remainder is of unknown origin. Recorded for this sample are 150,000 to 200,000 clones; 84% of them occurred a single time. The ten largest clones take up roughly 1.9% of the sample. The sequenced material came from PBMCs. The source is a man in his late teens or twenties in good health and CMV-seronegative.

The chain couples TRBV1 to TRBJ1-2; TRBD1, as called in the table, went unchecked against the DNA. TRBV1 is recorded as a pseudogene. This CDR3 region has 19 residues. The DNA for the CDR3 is TGCACCAGCAGCCAAGATCCCCGATCCCATAGACAGCCCTATGAGGGCTACACCTTC. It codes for CTSSQDPRSHRQPYEGYTF.

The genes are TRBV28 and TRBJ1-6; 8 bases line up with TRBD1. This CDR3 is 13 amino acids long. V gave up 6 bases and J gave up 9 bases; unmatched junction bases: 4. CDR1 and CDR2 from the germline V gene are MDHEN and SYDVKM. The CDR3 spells CASRTGVSSPLHF. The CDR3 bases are TGTGCCAGCAGGACAGGGGTGAGTTCACCCCTCCACTTT.

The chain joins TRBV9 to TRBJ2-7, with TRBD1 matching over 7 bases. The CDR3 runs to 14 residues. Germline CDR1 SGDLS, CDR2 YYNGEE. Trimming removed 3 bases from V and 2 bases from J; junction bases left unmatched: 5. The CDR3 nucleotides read TGTGCCAGCAGCGGACGGGACAGACCCTACGAGCAGTACTTC. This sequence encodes CASSGRDRPYEQYF.

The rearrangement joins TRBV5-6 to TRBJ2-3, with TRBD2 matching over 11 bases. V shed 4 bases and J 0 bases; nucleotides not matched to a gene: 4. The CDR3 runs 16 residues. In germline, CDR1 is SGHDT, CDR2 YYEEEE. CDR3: CASSAGLAASTDTQYF. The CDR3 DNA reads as TGTGCCAGCAGCGCGGGACTAGCGGCTAGCACAGATACGCAGTATTTT.

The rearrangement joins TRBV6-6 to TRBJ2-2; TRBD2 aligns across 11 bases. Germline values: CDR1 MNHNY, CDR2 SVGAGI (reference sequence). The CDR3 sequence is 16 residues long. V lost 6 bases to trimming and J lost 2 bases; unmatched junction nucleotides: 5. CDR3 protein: CASRRLAGINTGELFF. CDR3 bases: TGTGCCAGCAGACGACTAGCGGGGATTAACACCGGGGAGCTGTTTTTT.

The CDR3, as DNA: TGTGCCAGCTCACCAGTCCGACTAGCGGTTGGGACTGAGCAGTTCTTC. Protein sequence: CASSPVRLAVGTEQFF. The chain employs TRBV18 and TRBJ2-1, with 9 bases matching TRBD2. The CDR3 covers 16 residues. CDR1 and CDR2 from the germline V gene are KGHSH and LQKENI. The junction had 11 bases not matched to a gene; V was cut back by 2 bases and J by 9 bases. The whole variable domain, filled in from reference TRBV18 and TRBJ2-1, reads NAGVMQNPRHLVRRRGQEARLRCSPMKGHSHVYWYRQLPEEGLKFMVYLQKENIIDESGMPKERFSAEFPKEGPSILRIQQVVRGDSAAYFCASSPVRLAVGTEQFFGPGTRLTVL.

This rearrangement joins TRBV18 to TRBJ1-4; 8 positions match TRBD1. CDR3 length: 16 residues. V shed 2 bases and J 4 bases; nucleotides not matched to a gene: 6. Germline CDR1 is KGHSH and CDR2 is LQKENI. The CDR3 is CASSPKSGQGNEKLFF. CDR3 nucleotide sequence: TGTGCCAGCTCACCAAAAAGCGGACAGGGTAATGAAAAACTGTTTTTT.

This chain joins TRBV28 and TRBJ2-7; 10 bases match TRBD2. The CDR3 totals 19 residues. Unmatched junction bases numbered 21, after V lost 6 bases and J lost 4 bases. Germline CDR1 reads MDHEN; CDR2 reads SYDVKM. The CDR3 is CASRVPVWSLAGDGYEQYF. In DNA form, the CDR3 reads TGTGCCAGCAGAGTCCCAGTGTGGAGCCTAGCGGGAGATGGGTACGAGCAGTACTTC.

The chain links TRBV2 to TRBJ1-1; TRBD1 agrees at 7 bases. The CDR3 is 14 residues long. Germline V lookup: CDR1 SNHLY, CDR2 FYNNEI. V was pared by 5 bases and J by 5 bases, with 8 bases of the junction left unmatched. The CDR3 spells CASSQETGRTEAFF. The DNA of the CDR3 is TGTGCCAGCAGTCAGGAGACAGGGAGGACTGAAGCTTTCTTT.

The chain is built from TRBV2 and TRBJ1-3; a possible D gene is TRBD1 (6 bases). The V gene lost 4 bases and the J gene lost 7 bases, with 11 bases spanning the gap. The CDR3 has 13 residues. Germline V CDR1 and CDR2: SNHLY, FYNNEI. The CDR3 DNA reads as TGTGCCAGCAGTGTGGACAGCAGGAACACCATATATTTT. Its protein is CASSVDSRNTIYF.

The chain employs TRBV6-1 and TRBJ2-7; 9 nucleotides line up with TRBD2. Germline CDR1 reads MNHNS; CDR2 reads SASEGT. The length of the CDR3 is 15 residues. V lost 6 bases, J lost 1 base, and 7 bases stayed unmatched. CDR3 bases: TGTGCCAGCAGCCCGTGGCGGGGGGGGTCCTACGAGCAGTACTTC. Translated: CASSPWRGGSYEQYF.

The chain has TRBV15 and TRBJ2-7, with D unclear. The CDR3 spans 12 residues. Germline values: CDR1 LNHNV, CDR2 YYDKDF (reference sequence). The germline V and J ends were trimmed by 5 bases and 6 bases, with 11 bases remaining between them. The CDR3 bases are TGTGCCACCAGCCCCGTTGTCGGCGAGCAGTACTTC. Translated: CATSPVVGEQYF.

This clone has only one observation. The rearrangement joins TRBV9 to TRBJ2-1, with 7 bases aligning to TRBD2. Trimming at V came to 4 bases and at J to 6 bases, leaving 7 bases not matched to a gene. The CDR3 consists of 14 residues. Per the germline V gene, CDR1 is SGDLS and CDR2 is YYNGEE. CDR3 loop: CASSIGLVTNEQFF. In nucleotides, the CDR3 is TGTGCCAGCAGCATCGGACTAGTTACCAATGAGCAGTTCTTC.

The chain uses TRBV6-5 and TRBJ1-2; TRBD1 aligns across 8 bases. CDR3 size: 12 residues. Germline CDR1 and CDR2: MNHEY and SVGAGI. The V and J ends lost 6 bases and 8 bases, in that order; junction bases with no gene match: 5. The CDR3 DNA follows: TGTGCCAGCAGAGAGACAGGGGAAGGCTACACCTTC. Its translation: CASRETGEGYTF.

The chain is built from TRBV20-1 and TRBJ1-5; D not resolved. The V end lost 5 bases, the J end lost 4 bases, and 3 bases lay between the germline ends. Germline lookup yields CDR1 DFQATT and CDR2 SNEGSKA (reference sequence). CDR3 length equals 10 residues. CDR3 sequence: CSAYNQPQHF. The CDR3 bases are TGCAGTGCTTATAATCAGCCCCAGCATTTT.